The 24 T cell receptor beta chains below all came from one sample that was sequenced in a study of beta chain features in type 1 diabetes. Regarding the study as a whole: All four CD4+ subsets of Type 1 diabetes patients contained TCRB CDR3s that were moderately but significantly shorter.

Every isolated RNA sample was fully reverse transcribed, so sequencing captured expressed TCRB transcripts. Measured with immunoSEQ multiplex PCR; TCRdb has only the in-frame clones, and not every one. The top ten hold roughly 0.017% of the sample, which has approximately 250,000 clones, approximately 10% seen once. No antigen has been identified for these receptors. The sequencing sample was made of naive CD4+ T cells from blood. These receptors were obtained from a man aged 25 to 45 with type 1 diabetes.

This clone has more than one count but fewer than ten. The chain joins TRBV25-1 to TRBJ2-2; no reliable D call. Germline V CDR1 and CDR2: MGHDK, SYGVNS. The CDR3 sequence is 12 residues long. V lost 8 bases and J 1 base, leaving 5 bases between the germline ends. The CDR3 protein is CASPGNTGELFF. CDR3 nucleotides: TGTGCCAGCCCCGGGAACACCGGGGAGCTGTTTTTT.

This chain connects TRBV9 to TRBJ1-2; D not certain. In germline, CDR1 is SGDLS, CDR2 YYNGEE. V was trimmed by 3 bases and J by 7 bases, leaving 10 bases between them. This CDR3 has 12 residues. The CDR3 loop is CASSALRGGYTF. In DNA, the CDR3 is TGTGCCAGCAGCGCACTACGGGGTGGCTACACCTTC.

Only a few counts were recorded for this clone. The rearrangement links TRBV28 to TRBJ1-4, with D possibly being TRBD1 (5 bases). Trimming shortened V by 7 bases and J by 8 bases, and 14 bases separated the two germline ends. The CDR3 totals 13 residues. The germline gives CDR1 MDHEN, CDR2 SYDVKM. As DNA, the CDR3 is TGTGCCAGCATGCGGCAGGGTGGAGAAAAACTGTTTTTT. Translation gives CASMRQGGEKLFF.

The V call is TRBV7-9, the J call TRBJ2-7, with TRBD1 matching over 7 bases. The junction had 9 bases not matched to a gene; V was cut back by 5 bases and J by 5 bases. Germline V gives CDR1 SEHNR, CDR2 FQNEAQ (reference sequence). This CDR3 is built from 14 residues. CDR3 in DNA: TGTGCCAGCAGCCGAGGACAGGAACCTGACGAGCAGTACTTC. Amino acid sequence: CASSRGQEPDEQYF.

CDR3 coding DNA: TGTGCCAGCAGCTTCATGAATGAGCAGTTCTTC. Encoded protein: CASSFMNEQFF. The J gene is TRBJ2-1, the V gene TRBV7-2, with no clear D. The CDR3 has 11 amino acids. V gave up 3 bases and J gave up 7 bases, with 4 bases separating them. Germline values: CDR1 SGHTA, CDR2 FQGNSA.

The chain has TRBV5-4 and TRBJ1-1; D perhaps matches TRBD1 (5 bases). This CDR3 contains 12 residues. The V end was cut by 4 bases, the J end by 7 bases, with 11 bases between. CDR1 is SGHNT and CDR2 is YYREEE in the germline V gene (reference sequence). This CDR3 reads CASSQRGHEAFF. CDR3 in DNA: TGTGCCAGCAGCCAAAGGGGCCATGAAGCTTTCTTT.

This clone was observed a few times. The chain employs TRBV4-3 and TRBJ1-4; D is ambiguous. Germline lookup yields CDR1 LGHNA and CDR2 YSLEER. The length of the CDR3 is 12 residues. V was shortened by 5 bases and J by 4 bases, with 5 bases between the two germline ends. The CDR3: CASSNINEKLFF. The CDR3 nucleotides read TGCGCCAGCAGCAATATTAATGAAAAACTGTTTTTT.

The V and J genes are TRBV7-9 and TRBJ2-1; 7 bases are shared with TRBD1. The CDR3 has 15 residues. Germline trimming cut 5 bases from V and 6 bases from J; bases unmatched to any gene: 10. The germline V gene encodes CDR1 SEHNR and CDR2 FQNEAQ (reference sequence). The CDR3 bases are TGTGCCAGCAGCACCAACCGACAGGGTGGCAATGAGCAGTTCTTC. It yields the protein CASSTNRQGGNEQFF.

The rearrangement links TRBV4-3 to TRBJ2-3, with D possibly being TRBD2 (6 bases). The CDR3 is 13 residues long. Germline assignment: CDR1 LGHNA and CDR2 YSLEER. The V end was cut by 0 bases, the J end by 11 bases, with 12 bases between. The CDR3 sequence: CASSQELRGKQYF. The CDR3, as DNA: TGCGCCAGCAGCCAAGAGTTGCGGGGAAAGCAGTATTTT.

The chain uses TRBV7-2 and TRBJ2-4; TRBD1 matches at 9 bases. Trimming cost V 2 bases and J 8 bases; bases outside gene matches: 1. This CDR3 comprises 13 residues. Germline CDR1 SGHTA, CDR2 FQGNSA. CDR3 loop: CASSLRTGDIQYF. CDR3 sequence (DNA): TGTGCCAGCAGCTTAAGGACAGGGGACATTCAGTACTTC.

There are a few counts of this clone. The CDR3 nucleotides read TGTGCCACAGGGGGAAGCAATCAGCCCCAGCATTTT. This encodes CATGGSNQPQHF. The chain carries TRBV6-6 and TRBJ1-5; the match to TRBD1 covers 7 bases. After removal of 10 bases from V and 1 base from J, the junction contained 1 base not matched to a gene. The germline V gene has CDR1 MNHNY and CDR2 SVGAGI (reference sequence). This CDR3 is 12 amino acids long.

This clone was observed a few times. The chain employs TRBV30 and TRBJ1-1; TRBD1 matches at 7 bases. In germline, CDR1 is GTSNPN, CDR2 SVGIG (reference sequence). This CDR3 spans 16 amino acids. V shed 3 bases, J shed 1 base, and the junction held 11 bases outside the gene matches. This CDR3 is CAWRNAPYRGNTEAFF. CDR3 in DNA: TGTGCCTGGAGGAACGCTCCTTACAGGGGGAACACTGAAGCTTTCTTT.

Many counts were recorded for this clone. The CDR3 reads CASIPVDTQYF. CDR3 nucleotide sequence: TGTGCCAGCATCCCTGTAGATACGCAGTATTTT. The gene calls are TRBV7-9 and TRBJ2-3; unclear D gene. Trimming pared 7 bases from V and 5 bases from J, leaving 7 bases between. The CDR3 runs 11 residues. Germline V CDR1 and CDR2: SEHNR, FQNEAQ (reference sequence).

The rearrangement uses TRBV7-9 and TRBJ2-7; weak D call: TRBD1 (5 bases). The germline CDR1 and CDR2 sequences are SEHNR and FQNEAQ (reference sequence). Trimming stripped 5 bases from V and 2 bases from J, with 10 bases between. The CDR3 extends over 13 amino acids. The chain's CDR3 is CASSPRVPYEQYF. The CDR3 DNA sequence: TGTGCCAGCAGCCCCAGGGTCCCCTACGAGCAGTACTTC.

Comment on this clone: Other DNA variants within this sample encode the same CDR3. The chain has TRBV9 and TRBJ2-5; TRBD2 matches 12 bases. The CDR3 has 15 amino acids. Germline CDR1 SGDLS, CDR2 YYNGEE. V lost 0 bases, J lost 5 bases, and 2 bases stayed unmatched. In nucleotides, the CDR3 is TGTGCCAGCAGCGTAGTAGGGACTAGCGGGGAGACCCAGTACTTC. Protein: CASSVVGTSGETQYF.

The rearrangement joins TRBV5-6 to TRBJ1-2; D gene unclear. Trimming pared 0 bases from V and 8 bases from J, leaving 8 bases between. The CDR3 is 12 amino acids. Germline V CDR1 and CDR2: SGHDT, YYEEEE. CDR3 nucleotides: TGTGCCAGCAGCTTGGTTAGCCACGGCTACACCTTC. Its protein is CASSLVSHGYTF.

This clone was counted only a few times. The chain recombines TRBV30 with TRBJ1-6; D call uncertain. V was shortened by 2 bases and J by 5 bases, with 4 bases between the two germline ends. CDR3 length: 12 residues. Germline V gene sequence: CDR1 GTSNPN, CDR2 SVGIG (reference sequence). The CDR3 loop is CAWSLDNSPLHF. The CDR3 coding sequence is TGTGCCTGGAGTCTCGATAATTCACCCCTCCACTTT.

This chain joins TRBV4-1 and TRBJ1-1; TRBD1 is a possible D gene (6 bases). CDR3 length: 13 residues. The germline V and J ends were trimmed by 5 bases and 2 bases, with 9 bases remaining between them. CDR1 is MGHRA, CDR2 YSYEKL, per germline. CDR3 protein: CASSVDRNTEAFF. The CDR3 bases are TGCGCCAGCAGCGTGGACAGAAACACTGAAGCTTTCTTT.

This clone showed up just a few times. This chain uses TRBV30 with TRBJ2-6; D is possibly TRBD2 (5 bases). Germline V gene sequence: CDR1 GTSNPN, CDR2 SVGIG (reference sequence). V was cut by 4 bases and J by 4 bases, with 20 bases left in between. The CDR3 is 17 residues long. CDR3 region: CAWNYGEGKSGANVLTF. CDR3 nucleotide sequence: TGTGCCTGGAATTACGGAGAGGGAAAAAGCGGGGCCAACGTCCTGACTTTC.

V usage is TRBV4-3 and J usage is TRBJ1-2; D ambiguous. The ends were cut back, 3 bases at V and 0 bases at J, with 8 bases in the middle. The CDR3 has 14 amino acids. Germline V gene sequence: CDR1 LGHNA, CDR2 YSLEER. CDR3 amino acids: CASSQGRANYGYTF. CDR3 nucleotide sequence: TGCGCCAGCAGCCAGGGGAGAGCTAACTATGGCTACACCTTC.

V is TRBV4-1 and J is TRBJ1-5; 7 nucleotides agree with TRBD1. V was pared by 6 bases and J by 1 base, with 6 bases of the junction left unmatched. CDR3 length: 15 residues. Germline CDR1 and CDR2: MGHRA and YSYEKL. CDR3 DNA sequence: TGCGCCAGCAGAAGGGGGCCTGGGAGCAATCAGCCCCAGCATTTT. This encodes CASRRGPGSNQPQHF.

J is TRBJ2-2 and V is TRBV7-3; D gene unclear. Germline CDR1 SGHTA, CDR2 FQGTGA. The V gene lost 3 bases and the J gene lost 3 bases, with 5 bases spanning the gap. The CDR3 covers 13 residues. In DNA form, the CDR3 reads TGTGCCAGCAGCTTGTCCTACACCGGGGAGCTGTTTTTT. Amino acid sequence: CASSLSYTGELFF. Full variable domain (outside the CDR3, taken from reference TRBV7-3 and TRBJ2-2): GAGVSQTPSNKVTEKGKYVELRCDPISGHTALYWYRQSLGQGPEFLIYFQGTGAADDSGLPNDRFFAVRPEGSVSTLKIQRTERGDSAVYLCASSLSYTGELFFGEGSRLTVL.

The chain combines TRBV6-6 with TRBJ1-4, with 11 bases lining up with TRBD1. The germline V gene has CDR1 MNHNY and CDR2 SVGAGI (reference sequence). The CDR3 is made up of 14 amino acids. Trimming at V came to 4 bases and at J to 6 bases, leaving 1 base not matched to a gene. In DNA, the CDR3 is TGTGCCAGCAGTTCGGGACAGGGGGATGAAAAACTGTTTTTT. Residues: CASSSGQGDEKLFF.

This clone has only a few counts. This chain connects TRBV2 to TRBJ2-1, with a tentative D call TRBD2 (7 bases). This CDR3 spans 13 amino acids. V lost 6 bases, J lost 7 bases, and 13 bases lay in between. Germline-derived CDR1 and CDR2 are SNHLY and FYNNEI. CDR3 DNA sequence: TGTGCCAGCAGCAAGGGGGGGGGAAATGAGCAGTTCTTC. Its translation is CASSKGGGNEQFF.